The 28 T cell receptor beta chains in this list originate from one sample, sequenced in a study of shared clonotypes between healthy human individuals. Repertoires were generated with immunoSEQ multiplex PCR, while TCRdb's copy carries only in-frame clones and drops some. The sample lists roughly 1,500,000 clones; roughly 98% were seen once. Material for sequencing was naive CD4+ T cells sorted from blood. As to subset: CD45RA+ positively selected. Receptor source: a man younger than 45 in good health.

The rearrangement uses TRBV7-8 and TRBJ2-7; the D call may be TRBD1 or TRBD2 (5 bases each). The CDR3 totals 15 residues. CDR1 is SGHVS and CDR2 is FQNEAQ in the germline V gene. V dropped 7 bases and J dropped 1 base, with 17 bases sitting between them. The CDR3: CASNAFPGRSYEQYF. In DNA, the CDR3 is TGTGCCAGCAACGCATTTCCGGGACGTTCCTACGAGCAGTACTTC.

Points on this clone: The same CDR3 arises from other DNA sequences in this sample as well. This sequence joins TRBV18 and TRBJ2-7; D may be TRBD1 (6 bases). Trimming left V 3 bases short and J 4 bases short, with 7 bases between. This CDR3 spans 12 amino acids. Germline CDR1 and CDR2: KGHSH and LQKENI. The CDR3 coding sequence is TGTGCCAGCTCACCGGACAGTTACGAGCAGTACTTC. Translated: CASSPDSYEQYF.

The gene calls are TRBV2 and TRBJ2-1, with 10 bases identical to TRBD1. The CDR3 runs 15 residues. In germline, CDR1 is SNHLY, CDR2 FYNNEI. V dropped 4 bases and J dropped 3; count of bases not matched to a gene: 3. CDR3 residues: CASSGRDRGYNEQFF. CDR3 coding DNA: TGTGCCAGCAGTGGCCGGGACAGGGGCTACAATGAGCAGTTCTTC. Together with reference TRBV2 and TRBJ2-1, the CDR3 gives the full variable domain: EPEVTQTPSHQVTQMGQEVILRCVPISNHLYFYWYRQILGQKVEFLVSFYNNEISEKSEIFDDQFSVERPDGSNFTLKIRSTKLEDSAMYFCASSGRDRGYNEQFFGPGTRLTVL.

The chain recombines TRBV28 with TRBJ1-2; 7 bases agree with TRBD1. Germline CDR1 MDHEN, CDR2 SYDVKM. The CDR3 has 13 residues. After removal of 6 bases from V and 0 bases from J, the junction contained 1 base not matched to a gene. This CDR3 reads CASRGQPNYGYTF. CDR3 nucleotide sequence: TGTGCCAGCAGGGGACAGCCTAACTATGGCTACACCTTC.

This clone was detected only once. The V and J genes are TRBV2 and TRBJ2-5; tentatively, D is TRBD1 (5 bases). In germline, CDR1 is SNHLY, CDR2 FYNNEI. The CDR3 covers 14 residues. V shed 4 bases and J shed 3 bases, with 12 bases lying between them. CDR3 coding DNA: TGTGCCAGCAGTGCTGTCAGGGTCGAAGAGACCCAGTACTTC. It is translated as CASSAVRVEETQYF.

J is TRBJ2-1 and V is TRBV5-1, with D tentatively TRBD1 (6 bases). The germline gives CDR1 SGHRS, CDR2 YFSETQ. V was trimmed by 3 bases and J by 0 bases, leaving 13 bases between them. The CDR3 is made up of 16 amino acids. The CDR3 DNA follows: TGCGCCAGCAGCTACAGGGTAGGGAGCTCCTACAATGAGCAGTTCTTC. This gives the protein CASSYRVGSSYNEQFF.

The V and J genes are TRBV18 and TRBJ2-2; D ambiguous. This CDR3 is built from 13 residues. The germline V gene encodes CDR1 KGHSH and CDR2 LQKENI. Between the trimmed V and J ends, which lost 3 bases and 6 bases, there was a span of 8 bases. CDR3 DNA: TGTGCCAGCTCACCTGGGCGACCCGGGGAGCTGTTTTTT. The encoded protein is CASSPGRPGELFF.

V and J are TRBV15 and TRBJ2-1, with TRBD2 matching over 7 bases. Germline trimming cut 5 bases from V and 3 bases from J; bases unmatched to any gene: 10. Germline CDR1 reads LNHNV; CDR2 reads YYDKDF (reference sequence). This CDR3 has 16 residues. The CDR3 region is CATSGPGGAVYNEQFF. The CDR3 DNA follows: TGTGCCACCAGCGGACCGGGAGGAGCAGTCTACAATGAGCAGTTCTTC.

This clone appeared a single time. One end of the junction varies from germline; a read error may be responsible. The genes are TRBV4-2 and TRBJ2-1; D remains unclear. CDR3 length: 15 residues. Germline values: CDR1 LGHNA, CDR2 YNFKEQ. The CDR3 DNA sequence: TGTGCCAGCAACCAAGTGGAAAGATCGTACAATGAGCAGTTCTTC. Its translation is CASNQVERSYNEQFF.

The rearrangement joins TRBV7-2 to TRBJ2-7, with D maybe TRBD2 (6 bases). Germline V gene sequence: CDR1 SGHTA, CDR2 FQGNSA. CDR3 size: 16 residues. Trimming shortened V by 4 bases and J by 2 bases, and 18 bases separated the two germline ends. CDR3 protein: CASSWGLTVPTYEQYF. DNA of the CDR3: TGTGCCAGCAGCTGGGGACTGACAGTCCCTACCTACGAGCAGTACTTC.

V gene TRBV5-1 combines with J gene TRBJ2-5, with TRBD1 as a possible D gene (6 bases). Trimming removed 5 bases at V and 2 bases at J, with 13 bases between. This CDR3 is 14 amino acids long. Germline CDR1 reads SGHRS; CDR2 reads YFSETQ. The CDR3 DNA reads as TGCGCCAGCAGGATTGGGACATCACAAGAGACCCAGTACTTC. Protein sequence: CASRIGTSQETQYF.

This chain joins TRBV9 and TRBJ2-1, with D uncertain. V was cut by 3 bases and J by 8 bases, with 15 bases left in between. Per the germline V gene, CDR1 is SGDLS and CDR2 is YYNGEE. The CDR3 contains 14 residues. The CDR3 region is CASSADLIWDEQFF. CDR3 DNA: TGTGCCAGCAGCGCTGACCTGATATGGGATGAGCAGTTCTTC.

As concerns this clone: In the same sample, other DNA sequences code for this CDR3. The chain recombines TRBV5-1 with TRBJ1-1; D not certain. The CDR3 runs 14 residues. Looked up from germline, CDR1 is SGHRS and CDR2 is YFSETQ. V was shortened by 0 bases and J by 2 bases, with 8 bases between the two germline ends. The CDR3 sequence: CASSLAGSNTEAFF. CDR3 sequence (DNA): TGCGCCAGCAGCTTGGCTGGCAGTAACACTGAAGCTTTCTTT.

The chain has TRBV7-3 and TRBJ2-1; D might be TRBD2 (6 bases). This CDR3 has 13 residues. Trimming removed 5 bases from V and 6 bases from J, with 11 bases in between. From germline, CDR1 is SGHTA and CDR2 FQGTGA. The CDR3 sequence: CASSTDYSNEQFF. The CDR3 DNA reads TGTGCCAGCAGCACGGACTATTCCAATGAGCAGTTCTTC.

This chain connects TRBV2 to TRBJ1-1; 7 bases are a match to TRBD1. Trimming cost V 6 bases and J 0 bases; bases outside gene matches: 13. The CDR3 runs to 17 residues. Per the germline V gene, CDR1 is SNHLY and CDR2 is FYNNEI. CDR3: CASRRWQGDGMNTEAFF. The DNA for the CDR3 is TGTGCCAGCAGGAGGTGGCAGGGGGACGGGATGAACACTGAAGCTTTCTTT. The variable domain in full, with the rest retrieved from reference TRBV2 and TRBJ1-1, is EPEVTQTPSHQVTQMGQEVILRCVPISNHLYFYWYRQILGQKVEFLVSFYNNEISEKSEIFDDQFSVERPDGSNFTLKIRSTKLEDSAMYFCASRRWQGDGMNTEAFFGQGTRLTVV.

The chain joins TRBV5-1 to TRBJ2-3; TRBD2 matches at 9 bases. The CDR3 sequence is 18 residues long. Germline lookup yields CDR1 SGHRS and CDR2 YFSETQ. After removal of 2 bases from V and 2 bases from J, the junction contained 12 bases not matched to a gene. CDR3 DNA sequence: TGCGCCAGCAGCTTAGAATTGGCGGGAGGGCCAGCCACAGATACGCAGTATTTT. This codes for CASSLELAGGPATDTQYF. The whole variable domain, filled in from reference TRBV5-1 and TRBJ2-3, reads KAGVTQTPRYLIKTRGQQVTLSCSPISGHRSVSWYQQTPGQGLQFLFEYFSETQRNKGNFPGRFSGRQFSNSRSEMNVSTLELGDSALYLCASSLELAGGPATDTQYFGPGTRLTVL.

V and J are TRBV18 and TRBJ2-2, with D unresolved. The V and J ends lost 2 bases and 0 bases respectively, with 7 bases between them. The V gene's germline CDR1 is KGHSH and CDR2 LQKENI. This CDR3 region has 15 residues. CDR3 in amino acids: CASSPISANTGELFF. As DNA, the CDR3 is TGTGCCAGCTCACCAATCAGCGCGAACACCGGGGAGCTGTTTTTT.

The genes are TRBV6-1 and TRBJ2-7; 7 bases are a match to TRBD1. Losses at the gene ends were 6 bases for V and 2 bases for J; bases not matched to a gene: 7. CDR3 size: 14 residues. CDR1 and CDR2 (germline): MNHNS, SASEGT. The CDR3 DNA reads TGTGCCAGCAGATCCCGGGACAGAGCCTACGAGCAGTACTTC. It codes for CASRSRDRAYEQYF.

The chain joins TRBV15 to TRBJ2-1, with a weak D call TRBD1 (6 bases). Between the trimmed V and J ends, which lost 3 bases and 15 bases, there was a span of 18 bases. CDR3 length: 13 residues. Germline-derived CDR1 and CDR2 are LNHNV and YYDKDF (reference sequence). CDR3: CATSRATGPVRFF. CDR3 coding DNA: TGTGCCACCAGCAGGGCAACAGGGCCAGTGCGGTTCTTC.

The rearrangement uses TRBV7-2 and TRBJ2-7; 7 bases agree with TRBD1. This CDR3 is built from 14 residues. Unmatched junction bases numbered 4, after V lost 3 bases and J lost 2 bases. Germline CDR1 and CDR2: SGHTA and FQGNSA. CDR3 loop: CASSFRDSTYEQYF. In DNA, the CDR3 is TGTGCCAGCAGCTTCCGGGACAGTACCTACGAGCAGTACTTC.

V usage is TRBV13 and J usage is TRBJ2-6; 10 bases are shared with TRBD1. The V and J ends lost 5 bases and 0 bases, in that order; junction bases with no gene match: 13. Germline V gene lookup returns CDR1 PRHDT and CDR2 FYEKMQ (reference sequence). This CDR3 comprises 20 residues. This CDR3 is CASSPRDRGFSDSGANVLTF. The CDR3 DNA follows: TGTGCCAGCAGCCCTAGGGACAGGGGTTTTTCTGACTCTGGGGCCAACGTCCTGACTTTC. Full variable domain (outside the CDR3, taken from reference TRBV13 and TRBJ2-6): AAGVIQSPRHLIKEKRETATLKCYPIPRHDTVYWYQQGPGQDPQFLISFYEKMQSDKGSIPDRFSAQQFSDYHSELNMSSLELGDSALYFCASSPRDRGFSDSGANVLTFGAGSRLTVL.

In nucleotides, the CDR3 is TGTGCCACTTCGGACAGGAACGGTCGTGATGGCTACACCTTC. Translating it yields CATSDRNGRDGYTF. The chain carries TRBV19 and TRBJ1-2; 7 bases map to TRBD1. V trimming: 10 bases; J trimming: 6 bases; junction bases outside the gene matches: 14. The CDR3 contains 14 residues. The V gene's germline CDR1 is LNHDA and CDR2 SQIVND (reference sequence).

V gene TRBV2 combines with J gene TRBJ2-5; D gene ambiguous. There are 12 residues in the CDR3. CDR1 and CDR2 from the germline V gene are SNHLY and FYNNEI. The V end lost 5 bases, the J end lost 2 bases, and 6 bases lay between the germline ends. CDR3 loop: CASSTVQETQYF. CDR3 DNA: TGTGCCAGCAGTACAGTGCAAGAGACCCAGTACTTC.

A word on this clone: Other DNA sequences within the sample encode an identical CDR3. The rearrangement uses TRBV20-1 and TRBJ1-1; no clear D. CDR3 length: 10 residues. V was trimmed by 0 bases and J by 5 bases, leaving 1 base between them. Germline V gene lookup returns CDR1 DFQATT and CDR2 SNEGSKA (reference sequence). The CDR3 protein is CSARETEAFF. CDR3 nucleotide sequence: TGCAGTGCTAGAGAGACTGAAGCTTTCTTT.

CDR3 in amino acids: CASSLVMAGNQETQYF. The CDR3, as DNA: TGCGCCAGCAGCTTGGTAATGGCAGGGAACCAAGAGACCCAGTACTTC. The gene calls are TRBV5-1 and TRBJ2-5; tentative D call: TRBD1 (5 bases). The CDR3 consists of 16 residues. Germline values: CDR1 SGHRS, CDR2 YFSETQ. V shed 0 bases and J shed 0 bases, with 12 bases lying between them.

This clone has a single count. The chain links TRBV2 to TRBJ2-7, with a weak D call TRBD2 (6 bases). V was cut by 3 bases and J by 5 bases, with 14 bases left in between. Germline-derived CDR1 and CDR2 are SNHLY and FYNNEI. This CDR3 is 14 amino acids long. CDR3 DNA: TGTGCCAGCAGTGATCGGCGGGGTTCGAACGAGCAGTACTTC. It is translated as CASSDRRGSNEQYF.

The gene calls are TRBV30 and TRBJ1-4; TRBD1 agrees at 10 bases. Germline trimming cut 7 bases from V and 8 bases from J; bases unmatched to any gene: 7. The germline V gene has CDR1 GTSNPN and CDR2 SVGIG (reference sequence). The CDR3 has 13 amino acids. CDR3 loop: CALRQGASEKLFF. Written as DNA, the CDR3 is TGTGCCTTACGACAGGGGGCAAGCGAAAAACTGTTTTTT.

The rearrangement links TRBV27 to TRBJ2-2; the D gene is possibly TRBD2 (5 bases). Trimming took 5 bases from V and 4 from J, leaving 11 bases between them. The CDR3 extends over 14 amino acids. CDR1 is MNHEY and CDR2 is SMNVEV in the germline V gene (reference sequence). The CDR3 loop reads CASSTRIATGELFF. The DNA of the CDR3 is TGTGCCAGCAGTACTAGGATTGCCACCGGGGAGCTGTTTTTT.